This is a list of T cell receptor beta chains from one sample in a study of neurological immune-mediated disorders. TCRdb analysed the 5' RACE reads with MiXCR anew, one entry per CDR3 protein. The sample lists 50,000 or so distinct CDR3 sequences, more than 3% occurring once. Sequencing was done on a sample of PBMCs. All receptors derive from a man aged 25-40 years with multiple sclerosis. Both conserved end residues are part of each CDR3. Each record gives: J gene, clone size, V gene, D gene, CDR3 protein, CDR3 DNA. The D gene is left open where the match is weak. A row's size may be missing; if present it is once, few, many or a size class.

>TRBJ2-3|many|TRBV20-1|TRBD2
CSARRLAGGTRTDTQYF
TGCAGTGCTAGACGACTAGCGGGGGGTACCCGCACAGATACGCAGTATTTT
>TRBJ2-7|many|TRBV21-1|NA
CASNDISGRAYEQYF
TGTGCCAGCAACGATATTAGCGGGAGGGCCTACGAGCAGTACTTC
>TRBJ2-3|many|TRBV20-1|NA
CSAPGTLRTDTQYF
TGCAGTGCTCCCGGGACTCTCCGCACAGATACGCAGTATTTT
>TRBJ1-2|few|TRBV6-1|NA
CASSEIRTAYGYTF
TGTGCCAGCAGTGAAATAAGGACAGCCTATGGCTACACCTTC
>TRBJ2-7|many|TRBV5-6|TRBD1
CASSSPGQVSYEQYF
TGTGCCAGCAGCTCTCCGGGACAGGTGTCCTACGAGCAGTACTTC
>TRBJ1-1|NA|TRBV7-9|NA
CASSSKGGARTEAFF
TGTGCCAGCAGCTCTAAAGGGGGGGCGAGGACTGAAGCTTTCTTT
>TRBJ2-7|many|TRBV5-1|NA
CASSANRDEQYF
TGCGCCAGCAGCGCAAACAGGGACGAGCAGTACTTC
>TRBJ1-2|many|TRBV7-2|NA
CASSLDRADSYGYTF
TGTGCCAGCAGCTTAGACAGGGCCGATTCCTATGGCTACACCTTC
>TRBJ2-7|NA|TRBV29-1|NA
CSAKRGEGYEQYF
TGCAGCGCCAAAAGGGGGGAAGGCTACGAGCAGTACTTC
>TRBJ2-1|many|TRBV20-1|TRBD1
CSALDRERYNEQFF
TGCAGTGCTCTGGACAGGGAGCGCTACAATGAGCAGTTCTTC
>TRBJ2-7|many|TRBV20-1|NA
CSARVRNSYEQYF
TGCAGTGCTAGAGTCCGGAACTCCTACGAGCAGTACTTC
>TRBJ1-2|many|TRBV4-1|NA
CASSQVSEISDLYGYTF
TGCGCCAGCAGCCAAGTTTCGGAGATCTCGGACCTATATGGCTACACCTTC
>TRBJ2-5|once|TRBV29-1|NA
CSVERGVQETQYF
TGCAGCGTTGAGAGGGGGGTCCAAGAGACCCAGTACTTC
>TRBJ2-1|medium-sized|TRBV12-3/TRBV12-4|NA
CASSLEGPGYNEQFF
TGTGCCAGCAGTTTGGAGGGGCCCGGCTACAATGAGCAGTTCTTC
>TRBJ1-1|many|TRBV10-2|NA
CASRFAASDRDTEAFF
TGCGCCAGCAGATTTGCGGCCTCGGACAGAGATACTGAAGCTTTCTTT
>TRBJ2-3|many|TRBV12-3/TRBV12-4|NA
CASSHEGGATDTQYF
TGTGCCAGCAGCCACGAGGGGGGAGCGACAGATACGCAGTATTTT
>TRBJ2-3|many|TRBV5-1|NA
CATAAASRGDTQYF
TGCGCCACCGCTGCGGCTTCCCGGGGCGATACGCAGTATTTT
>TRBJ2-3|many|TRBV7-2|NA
CASSSLGGYTDTQYF
TGTGCCAGCAGCTCTCTCGGAGGGTACACAGATACGCAGTATTTT
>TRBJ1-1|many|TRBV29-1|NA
CSVSQGPSEAFF
TGCAGCGTGTCACAGGGTCCATCAGAAGCTTTCTTT
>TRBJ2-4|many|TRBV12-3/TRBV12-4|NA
CASSFGGAAYF
TGTGCCAGCAGTTTTGGCGGGGCCGCGTACTTC
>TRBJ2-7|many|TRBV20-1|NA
CSARSSVGAAYEQYF
TGCAGTGCTAGGTCCTCGGTCGGGGCAGCCTACGAGCAGTACTTC
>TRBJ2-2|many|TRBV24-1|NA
CATSGRPGQGFTGELFF
TGTGCCACCAGCGGACGGCCGGGCCAAGGCTTCACCGGGGAGCTGTTTTTT
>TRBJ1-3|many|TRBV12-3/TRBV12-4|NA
CASHARGNTIYF
TGTGCCAGCCATGCAAGGGGAAACACCATATATTTT
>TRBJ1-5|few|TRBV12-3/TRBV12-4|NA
CASSFQRSRNQPQHF
TGTGCCAGCAGTTTCCAGAGGTCGCGGAATCAGCCCCAGCATTTT
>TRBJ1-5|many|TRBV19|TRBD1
CASTDRSGSNQPQHF
TGTGCCAGTACGGACAGGAGTGGGAGCAATCAGCCCCAGCATTTT
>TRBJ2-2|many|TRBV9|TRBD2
CASRAEIAGYTGELFF
TGTGCCAGCAGGGCAGAGATAGCGGGATACACCGGGGAGCTGTTTTTT
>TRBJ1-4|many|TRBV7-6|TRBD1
CASSLAQGAKEKLFF
TGTGCCAGCAGCTTAGCGCAGGGGGCGAAGGAAAAACTGTTTTTT
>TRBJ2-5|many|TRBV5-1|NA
CASSPPTLRETQYF
TGCGCCAGCAGCCCGCCTACCCTGAGGGAGACCCAGTACTTC
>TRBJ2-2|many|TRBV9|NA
CASSIQGGSTGELFF
TGTGCCAGCAGCATCCAGGGGGGGAGCACCGGGGAGCTGTTTTTT
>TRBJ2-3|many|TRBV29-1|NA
CSVEEEGPSPDTQYF
TGCAGCGTTGAAGAGGAGGGGCCTAGTCCAGATACGCAGTATTTT
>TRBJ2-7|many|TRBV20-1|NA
CSAMGGLGSYEQYF
TGCAGTGCTATGGGGGGCTTGGGGTCCTACGAGCAGTACTTC
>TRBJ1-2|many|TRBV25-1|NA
CASSITGNYGYTF
TGTGCCAGCAGTATTACAGGGAACTATGGCTACACCTTC
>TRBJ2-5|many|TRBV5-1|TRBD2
CASSSGLAGVPETQYF
TGCGCCAGCAGCTCCGGACTAGCGGGAGTGCCGGAGACCCAGTACTTC
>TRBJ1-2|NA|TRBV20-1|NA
CSAPMGVGYTF
TGCAGTGCTCCTATGGGGGTTGGCTACACCTTC
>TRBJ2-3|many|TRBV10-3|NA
CAISKGTMETDTQYF
TGTGCCATCAGCAAAGGGACAATGGAGACAGATACGCAGTATTTT
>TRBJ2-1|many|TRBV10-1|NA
CASSEYGRGYNEQFF
TGCGCCAGCAGTGAGTATGGGAGGGGGTACAATGAGCAGTTCTTC
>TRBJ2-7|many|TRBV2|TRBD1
CASSEIRGRSYEQYF
TGTGCCAGCAGTGAAATCAGGGGGCGTTCCTACGAGCAGTACTTC
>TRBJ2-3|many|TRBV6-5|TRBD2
CASRTGLAGGTSDTQYF
TGTGCCAGCAGGACGGGACTAGCGGGAGGGACTTCAGATACGCAGTATTTT
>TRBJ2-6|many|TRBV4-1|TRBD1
CASAFRTGGSSGANVLTF
TGCGCCAGCGCCTTTCGGACAGGGGGATCCTCTGGGGCCAACGTCCTGACTTTC
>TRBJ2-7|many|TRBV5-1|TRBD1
CASSSDRRLRYF
TGCGCCAGCAGCTCGGACAGGCGCTTGCGGTACTTC
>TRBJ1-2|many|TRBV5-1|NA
CASSRTVYHGYTF
TGCGCCAGCAGCAGGACAGTCTATCATGGCTACACCTTC
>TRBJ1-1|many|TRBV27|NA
CASQLNTEAFF
TGTGCCAGCCAACTGAACACTGAAGCTTTCTTT
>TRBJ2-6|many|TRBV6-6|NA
CASSYQGSGANVLTF
TGTGCCAGCAGTTACCAGGGTTCTGGGGCCAACGTCCTGACTTTC
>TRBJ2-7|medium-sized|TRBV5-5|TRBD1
CASSLIGRDRALSGEQYF
TGTGCCAGCAGCTTGATTGGCCGGGACAGGGCCCTTTCGGGGGAGCAGTACTTC
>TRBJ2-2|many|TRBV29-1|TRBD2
CSVEDRGTTLRGELFF
TGCAGCGTTGAAGACCGAGGGACTACTTTGAGGGGGGAGCTGTTTTTT